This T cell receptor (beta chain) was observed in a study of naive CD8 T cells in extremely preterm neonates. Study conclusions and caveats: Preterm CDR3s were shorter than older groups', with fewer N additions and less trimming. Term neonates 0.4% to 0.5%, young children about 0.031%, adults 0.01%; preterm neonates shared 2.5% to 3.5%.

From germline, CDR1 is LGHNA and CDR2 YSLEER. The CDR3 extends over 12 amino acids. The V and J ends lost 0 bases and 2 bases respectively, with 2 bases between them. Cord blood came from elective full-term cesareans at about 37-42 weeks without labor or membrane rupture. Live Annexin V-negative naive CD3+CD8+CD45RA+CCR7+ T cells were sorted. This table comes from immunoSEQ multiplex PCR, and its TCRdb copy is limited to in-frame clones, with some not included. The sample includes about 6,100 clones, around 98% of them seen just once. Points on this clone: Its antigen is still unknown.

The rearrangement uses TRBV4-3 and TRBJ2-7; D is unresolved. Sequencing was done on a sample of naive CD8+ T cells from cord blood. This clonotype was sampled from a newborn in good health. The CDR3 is CASSQDTYEQYF. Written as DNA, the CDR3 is TGCGCCAGCAGCCAAGACACCTACGAGCAGTACTTC.